This T cell receptor beta chain was observed in a study of PD-1 blockade in mismatch repair-deficient tumors. The CDR3 covers 14 residues. V was cut by 5 bases and J by 4 bases, with 11 bases left in between. CDR1 is MNHEY and CDR2 is SMNVEV in the germline V gene (reference sequence). Sequenced by immunoSEQ multiplex PCR; TCRdb stores in-frame clones only, minus some. The table shows some 19,000 clones, with roughly 80% occurring only once. TCRs were sequenced from a few patients responding to pembrolizumab. The sample was PBMCs, taken 52 weeks after starting pembrolizumab. The V and J genes are TRBV27 and TRBJ2-2, with D perhaps TRBD2 (6 bases). This clonotype originated in an adult with mismatch repair-deficient cancer. The chain's CDR3 is CASSVRRATGELFF. The DNA of the CDR3 is TGTGCCAGCAGTGTAAGGAGGGCCACCGGGGAGCTGTTTTTT.